This is a list of T cell receptor beta chains from one sample in a study of cytomegalovirus exposure and HLA in healthy donors. The protocol was immunoSEQ multiplex PCR, while the TCRdb copy is restricted to in-frame clones and leaves out a portion. The repertoire holds some 130,000 clones, with around four fifths as singletons. Sequencing was done on a sample of PBMCs. The origin of the receptors is a woman aged 45-59 years in good health and CMV-seropositive. Both conserved end residues are trimmed from each CDR3. The order of the fields is CDR3 protein, V gene, J gene.

cdr3_aa: ASSLSGINEQF; v_call: TRBV7-3; j_call: TRBJ2-1
cdr3_aa: ATSGSFHTQY; v_call: TRBV6-5; j_call: TRBJ2-3
cdr3_aa: ATSIDRGSPLH; v_call: TRBV6-1; j_call: TRBJ1-6
cdr3_aa: ASRSDRAGGGYT; v_call: TRBV7-2; j_call: TRBJ1-2
cdr3_aa: ASSPRGPNYGYT; v_call: TRBV14; j_call: TRBJ1-2
cdr3_aa: ASSLALGANYGYT; v_call: TRBV7-2; j_call: TRBJ1-2
cdr3_aa: ASSLGTGGVDTQY; v_call: TRBV7-3; j_call: TRBJ2-3
cdr3_aa: ASSEVQSYEQY; v_call: TRBV6-1; j_call: TRBJ2-7
cdr3_aa: ASRNPGQGGDGYT; v_call: TRBV6-6; j_call: TRBJ1-2
cdr3_aa: ASSLRSPGLIYGYT; v_call: TRBV27; j_call: TRBJ1-2
cdr3_aa: ASIGTGRNEQF; v_call: TRBV27; j_call: TRBJ2-1
cdr3_aa: SVDSKGQGSYNEQF; v_call: TRBV29-1; j_call: TRBJ2-1
cdr3_aa: ASSKTGGANYGYT; v_call: TRBV19; j_call: TRBJ1-2
cdr3_aa: ASSQDLTGTEETQY; v_call: TRBV4-3; j_call: TRBJ2-5
cdr3_aa: ASSPPGNEQF; v_call: TRBV7-9; j_call: TRBJ2-1
cdr3_aa: ASSFLTAGNTIY; v_call: TRBV7-9; j_call: TRBJ1-3
cdr3_aa: ASSLSRESQTQY; v_call: TRBV7-3; j_call: TRBJ2-5
cdr3_aa: ASQRFGRINDQPQH; v_call: TRBV19; j_call: TRBJ1-5
cdr3_aa: ASSLTRTGNNEQF; v_call: TRBV7-2; j_call: TRBJ2-1
cdr3_aa: ASRRREWDTEAF; v_call: TRBV19; j_call: TRBJ1-1
cdr3_aa: ASKRLAGSSTDTQY; v_call: TRBV7-2; j_call: TRBJ2-3
cdr3_aa: ASSPDWASGRFRAYEQY; v_call: TRBV28; j_call: TRBJ2-7
cdr3_aa: ASALGGASNQPQH; v_call: TRBV25-1; j_call: TRBJ1-5
cdr3_aa: ASSNWRDTGELF; v_call: TRBV5-1; j_call: TRBJ2-2
cdr3_aa: ASSLGGTEGNTIY; v_call: TRBV7-2; j_call: TRBJ1-3
cdr3_aa: ASSFSGRGGNEQF; v_call: TRBV28; j_call: TRBJ2-1
cdr3_aa: ASSKAGLTNTGELF; v_call: TRBV21-1; j_call: TRBJ2-2
cdr3_aa: ASSLLRPGLSSYNEQF; v_call: TRBV27; j_call: TRBJ2-1
cdr3_aa: ASSWTGENGYT; v_call: TRBV6-5; j_call: TRBJ1-2
cdr3_aa: ASSYSGGEATYEQY; v_call: TRBV6-5; j_call: TRBJ2-7
cdr3_aa: ASSVAGRMIDEQY; v_call: TRBV9; j_call: TRBJ2-7
cdr3_aa: ASTWDRGTGEQY; v_call: TRBV5-5; j_call: TRBJ2-7
cdr3_aa: ASSKGQGALEQF; v_call: TRBV19; j_call: TRBJ2-1
cdr3_aa: ASSSSRRLAGQETQY; v_call: TRBV7-9; j_call: TRBJ2-5
cdr3_aa: ASSLGISGRTDTQY; v_call: TRBV11-2; j_call: TRBJ2-3
cdr3_aa: ASSQESHDEVYGYT; v_call: TRBV4-3; j_call: TRBJ1-2
cdr3_aa: ASSLGSGASSYEQY; v_call: TRBV7-8; j_call: TRBJ2-7
cdr3_aa: ASSYAGTGELF; v_call: TRBV7-3; j_call: TRBJ2-2
cdr3_aa: ASSLMGGGTDTQY; v_call: TRBV7-9; j_call: TRBJ2-3
cdr3_aa: ASSGPSAQGSPSTDTQY; v_call: TRBV9; j_call: TRBJ2-3
cdr3_aa: ASSRTVGGELF; v_call: TRBV4-1; j_call: TRBJ2-2
cdr3_aa: ASSSALWAGVDTQY; v_call: TRBV28; j_call: TRBJ2-3
cdr3_aa: ASSYAGRGGSEQY; v_call: TRBV6-5; j_call: .
cdr3_aa: ASSLGSGQGSYEQY; v_call: TRBV5-8; j_call: TRBJ2-7
cdr3_aa: ASSQGYSSEYEQY; v_call: TRBV4-1; j_call: .
cdr3_aa: ARSLAGVVNTEAF; v_call: TRBV5-3; j_call: TRBJ1-1
cdr3_aa: ASSLDPAGDHNEQF; v_call: TRBV11-3; j_call: TRBJ2-1
cdr3_aa: ASQGHLNSPLH; v_call: TRBV6-6; j_call: TRBJ1-6
cdr3_aa: ASRQTGGSTEAF; v_call: TRBV2; j_call: TRBJ1-1
cdr3_aa: ASRLSSGAGELF; v_call: TRBV12-2; j_call: TRBJ2-2
cdr3_aa: ASSLVPSGSLRQF; v_call: TRBV5-5; j_call: TRBJ2-1
cdr3_aa: ASSFMGGGGTEAF; v_call: TRBV7-2; j_call: TRBJ1-1
cdr3_aa: ASSLGGEETQY; v_call: TRBV18; j_call: TRBJ2-5